This T cell receptor (beta chain) was sequenced during a study of T cells in Graves' hyperthyroidism and ophthalmopathy. Germline lookup yields CDR1 MNHNS and CDR2 SASEGT. With 5 bases clipped from V and 5 bases from J, the junction kept 5 bases outside the gene matches. CDR3 size: 15 residues. Regions amplified from RNA transcripts were the TCR beta CDR3 regions. First-round RT-PCR with HTBI primers amplified the TCR CDR3 region. TCRdb recomputed calls from the multiplex PCR reads with MiXCR, one row per CDR3 protein. Among approximately 400,000 distinct CDR3 sequences listed, around 25% were seen once.

Sequencing was performed on blood. This clonotype was obtained from a man in his fifties or sixties with Graves' hyperthyroidism. The chain couples TRBV6-1 to TRBJ2-2; 10 bases line up with TRBD1. The CDR3 protein is CASSSPGQGTGELFF. In DNA, the CDR3 is TGTGCCAGCAGTTCTCCGGGACAGGGGACCGGGGAGCTGTTTTTT.